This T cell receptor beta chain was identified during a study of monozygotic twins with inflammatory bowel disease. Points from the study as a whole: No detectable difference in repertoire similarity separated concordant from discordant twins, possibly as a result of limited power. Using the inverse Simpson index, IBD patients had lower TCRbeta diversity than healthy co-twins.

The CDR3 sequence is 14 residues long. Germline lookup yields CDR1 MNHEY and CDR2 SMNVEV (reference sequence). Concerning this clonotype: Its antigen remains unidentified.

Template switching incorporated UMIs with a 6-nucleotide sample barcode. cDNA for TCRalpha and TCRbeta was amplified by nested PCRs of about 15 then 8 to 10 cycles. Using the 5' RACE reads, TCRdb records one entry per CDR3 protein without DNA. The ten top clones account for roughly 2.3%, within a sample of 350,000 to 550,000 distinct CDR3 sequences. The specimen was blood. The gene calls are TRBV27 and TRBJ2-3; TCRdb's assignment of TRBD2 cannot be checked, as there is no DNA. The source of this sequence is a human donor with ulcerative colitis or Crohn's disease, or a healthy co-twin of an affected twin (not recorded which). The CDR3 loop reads CASSLSLGGPLGYF.